This T cell receptor beta chain was captured in a study of cytomegalovirus exposure and HLA in healthy donors. Background on the study: There were approximately 400 genotyped donors. Of these, 81% fell in the genetic ancestry cluster associated with self-reported Caucasian donors.

This clone has a handful of counts. The antigen is unknown. Germline loops: CDR1 MDHEN, CDR2 SYDVKM. The CDR3 consists of 13 residues. V lost 9 bases and J lost 4, with 13 bases in between. Study-level results: Later on, an analysis showed TCR association rates differing by HLA locus, with DRB1 the most and HLA-C the fewest. Exclusion applied to some V segments, including TRBV6-2 and TRBV6-3, as they were indistinguishable. In all likelihood, a cluster of highly shared sequence variants was a sequencing artifact.

Both 60 Vbeta primers and 13 Jbeta primers went into the PCR. Sequenced by immunoSEQ multiplex PCR; TCRdb stores in-frame clones only, minus some. The sample consists of roughly 71,000 clones, about 72% of them appearing once. The sequence was collected from a man aged 35-49 years in good health and CMV-seropositive. V usage is TRBV28 and J usage is TRBJ1-5, with D hard to call. Sequences were obtained from PBMCs. The CDR3 region is CASTNPENQPQHF. The CDR3 DNA follows: TGTGCCAGTACCAACCCTGAGAATCAGCCCCAGCATTTT.